These 13 T cell receptor beta chains were sequenced from one sample in a study of blood T cell repertoires in COVID-19 (dated by TCRdb to the early 2020s). Libraries were built with the immunoSEQ multiplex PCR assay. Held by TCRdb, this immuneACCESS table contains in-frame sequences only and omits some clones. Under half of the omission traces to an unresolved V gene where checked; the cause of the rest is unknown. Present in this sample are 68,000 or so clones, nearly 90% of which were seen just once. The ten largest make up 3.4% of the sample. Sequenced: peripheral blood. The receptor source for this set is a woman between 45 and 65 years old with COVID-19, enrolled during active disease.

V is TRBV10-3 and J is TRBJ2-2, with D perhaps matching TRBD1 (6 bases). Germline lookup yields CDR1 ENHRY and CDR2 SYGVKD. The V and J ends lost 8 bases and 0 bases respectively, with 7 bases between them. The CDR3 is 13 residues long. The CDR3 nucleotides read TGTGCCATCGAGGGGGCGAACACCGGGGAGCTGTTTTTT. Translating it yields CAIEGANTGELFF.

V is TRBV6-1 and J is TRBJ1-2; 7 nucleotides match TRBD1. The germline gives CDR1 MNHNS, CDR2 SASEGT. The CDR3 is 22 amino acids. J lost 4 bases, V lost 0 bases, and 26 bases had no gene match. This CDR3 reads CASSEASGWGLVVQGDLYGYTF. Here the CDR3 DNA reads TGTGCCAGCAGTGAAGCTAGCGGATGGGGATTGGTGGTTCAGGGGGACCTCTATGGCTACACCTTC.

V and J are TRBV19 and TRBJ2-1, with 8 positions matching TRBD2. The ends lost 8 bases at V and 1 base at J; junction bases unmatched: 10. The germline gives CDR1 LNHDA, CDR2 SQIVND (reference sequence). This CDR3 is 16 amino acids long. CDR3 nucleotide sequence: TGTGCCAGTGGTCCGCAAGCGGGAGTATCCTACAATGAGCAGTTCTTC. The encoded protein is CASGPQAGVSYNEQFF.

V and J are TRBV27 and TRBJ2-7; 9 positions match TRBD2. Germline values: CDR1 MNHEY, CDR2 SMNVEV (reference sequence). V lost 3 bases to trimming and J lost 5 bases; unmatched junction nucleotides: 11. CDR3 length equals 16 residues. DNA of the CDR3: TGTGCCAGCAGTTTTCGGCGGCCTAGCGGGAAAAACGAGCAGTACTTC. Translated: CASSFRRPSGKNEQYF.

CDR3 amino acids: CATSDGINYGYTF. CDR3 sequence (DNA): TGTGCCACCAGTGACGGGATAAACTATGGCTACACCTTC. This chain links TRBV24-1 with TRBJ1-2, with D unclear. The CDR3 loop spans 13 amino acids. Trimming left V 4 bases short and J 2 bases short, with 7 bases between. The germline V gene encodes CDR1 KGHDR and CDR2 SFDVKD.

The CDR3 coding sequence is TGTGCCAGCAGCTTAAGACAGGGACTGGGGATCGGGGAGCTGTTTTTT. It is translated as CASSLRQGLGIGELFF. The rearrangement joins TRBV7-9 to TRBJ2-2; a weak D match, TRBD1 (7 bases). This CDR3 comprises 16 residues. Germline V gives CDR1 SEHNR, CDR2 FQNEAQ (reference sequence). Between the trimmed V and J ends, which lost 2 bases and 7 bases, there was a span of 17 bases.

The chain uses TRBV9 and TRBJ2-5, with a possible D match to TRBD2 (5 bases). This CDR3 region has 13 residues. V gave up 3 bases and J gave up 7 bases, with 13 bases separating them. Germline assignment: CDR1 SGDLS and CDR2 YYNGEE. CDR3 DNA: TGTGCCAGCAGCGAGGGTACCGAGGGGACCCAGTACTTC. It translates to CASSEGTEGTQYF.

The rearrangement links TRBV7-9 to TRBJ2-5; the match to TRBD2 covers 7 bases. Germline loops: CDR1 SEHNR, CDR2 FQNEAQ (reference sequence). V trimming: 3 bases; J trimming: 5 bases; junction bases outside the gene matches: 12. This CDR3 comprises 16 residues. CDR3 loop: CASSFRIGEGHETQYF. DNA of the CDR3: TGTGCCAGCAGCTTTCGAATAGGGGAGGGCCATGAGACCCAGTACTTC.

The chain couples TRBV6-1 to TRBJ2-1; D remains ambiguous. The V end was cut by 2 bases, the J end by 6 bases, with 11 bases between. This CDR3 has 14 amino acids. CDR1 and CDR2 (germline): MNHNS, SASEGT. The CDR3 loop reads CASSEFAVTNEQFF. The CDR3 nucleotides read TGTGCCAGCAGTGAATTCGCGGTAACCAATGAGCAGTTCTTC.

The rearrangement links TRBV28 to TRBJ2-7; tentatively, D is TRBD2 (6 bases). The CDR3 is made up of 14 amino acids. Germline V lookup: CDR1 MDHEN, CDR2 SYDVKM. The V end was cut by 10 bases, the J end by 6 bases, with 22 bases between. The CDR3 loop is CAIPPGDGLCEQYF. CDR3 DNA: TGTGCCATCCCCCCGGGGGACGGTCTCTGCGAGCAGTACTTC.

The rearrangement joins TRBV13 to TRBJ2-3; TRBD2 matches at 13 bases. The trim removed 2 bases at V and 1 base at J, leaving 12 bases unmatched. Germline CDR1 PRHDT, CDR2 FYEKMQ (reference sequence). The CDR3 extends over 20 amino acids. The CDR3 nucleotides are TGTGCCAGCAGCTTATACACGAGGACTAGCGGGAGAGGGGGCACAGATACGCAGTATTTT. Translation: CASSLYTRTSGRGGTDTQYF.

The rearrangement uses TRBV28 and TRBJ1-1, with D perhaps TRBD1 (5 bases). CDR1 and CDR2 from the germline V gene are MDHEN and SYDVKM. The V gene lost 1 base and the J gene lost 3 bases, with 12 bases spanning the gap. The CDR3 loop spans 15 amino acids. CDR3 residues: CASSLLTGGDTEAFF. The CDR3 bases are TGTGCCAGCAGTTTATTAACCGGGGGGGACACTGAAGCTTTCTTT.

V gene TRBV6-5 combines with J gene TRBJ2-3; 10 bases line up with TRBD1. Per the germline V gene, CDR1 is MNHEY and CDR2 is SVGAGI. J lost 3 bases, V lost 6 bases, and 6 bases had no gene match. The CDR3 extends over 15 amino acids. The CDR3 loop is CASRPPGQGTDTQYF. The CDR3 DNA follows: TGTGCCAGCAGACCTCCGGGACAGGGGACAGATACGCAGTATTTT.